The 32 T cell receptor beta chains in this list originate from one sample, sequenced in a study of T cells in women clearing cervical HPV infection. Using immunoSEQ multiplex PCR, the repertoire was profiled, and TCRdb retains in-frame clones only, with some absent. Its table lists roughly 30,000 clones. The sequenced sample was blood buffy coat. These receptors all come from a woman aged 18 to 75 with a cervical HPV16 infection that either progressed to CIN3+ or cleared (not recorded which).

Notes on this clone: The read ends 3 residues shy of where the CDR3 ends; the end is completed using the germline J gene. The V gene is TRBV7-2, the J gene TRBJ2-2; the D is unclear. The germline V and J ends were trimmed by 0 bases and 3 bases, with 11 bases remaining between them. Germline V gene sequence: CDR1 SGHTA, CDR2 FQGNSA. The CDR3 runs 16 residues. The CDR3: CASSLARIVYTGELFF. Partial CDR3 DNA: TGTGCCAGCAGCTTAGCGCGAATAGTCTACACCGGGGAG.

Concerning this clone itself: The sequence runs out 3 residues before the end of the CDR3; the remainder is reconstructed from the germline J gene. The J gene is TRBJ2-2, the V gene TRBV7-2; tentatively, D is TRBD1 (6 bases). The CDR3 has 15 residues. Looked up from germline, CDR1 is SGHTA and CDR2 is FQGNSA. This chain's CDR3 is CASSLRGGSNEKLFF. The CDR3 bases that were read are TGTGCCAGCAGCTTACGAGGGGGATCTAATGAAAAG.

As for this clone: The observed sequence ends 3 residues before the CDR3 terminus, with the missing tail filled in from the germline J gene. V gene TRBV6-2 or TRBV6-3 combines with J gene TRBJ2-3; 12 positions match TRBD2. The V gene's germline CDR1 is MNHEY and CDR2 SVGEGT. V shed 9 bases and J 2 bases; nucleotides not matched to a gene: 3. The CDR3 totals 14 residues. CDR3 bases read: TGTGCCAGTAGACTAGCGGGGGTCACAGATACG. It encodes CASRLAGVTDT. The whole CDR3 reads CASRLAGVTDTQYF.

For this clone: Read coverage stops 3 residues before the CDR3 terminus; the germline J gene supplies the remainder. This chain connects TRBV5-1 to TRBJ2-1; a possible D gene is TRBD1 (6 bases). Germline V lookup: CDR1 SGHRS, CDR2 YFSETQ. The CDR3 loop spans 15 amino acids. Trimming shortened V by 2 bases and J by 1 base, and 10 bases separated the two germline ends. This chain's CDR3 is CASSLEGESYNEQFF. CDR3 DNA, as far as it was read: TGCGCCAGCAGCTTAGAGGGGGAATCCTACAATGAG.

Details on this clone: Read sequence stops 3 residues before the CDR3 end, and the germline J gene provides the missing end. The rearrangement uses TRBV18 and TRBJ1-4, with 7 bases that match TRBD1. The CDR3 contains 16 residues. Trimming took 3 bases from V and 0 from J; bases not matched to a gene: 4. Germline loops: CDR1 KGHSH, CDR2 LQKENI. The CDR3 sequence: CASSPVQGTTNEKLFF. Partial CDR3 DNA: TGTGCCAGCTCACCGGTACAGGGGACAACTAATGAAAAA.

About this clone itself: The read comes to an end 3 residues before the CDR3 does, leaving the germline J gene to fill in the end. The genes are TRBV6-2 or TRBV6-3 and TRBJ1-2, with D unresolved. Germline lookup yields CDR1 MNHEY and CDR2 SVGEGT. This CDR3 has 15 amino acids. Incomplete CDR3 DNA: TGTGCCAGCAGTTACTCGTATAGCCCCTACAATGAC. Translating it yields CASSYSYSPYND. The complete CDR3 reads CASSYSYSPYNDYTF.

A note on this clone: The read ends 3 residues before the CDR3 terminus; that terminus is restored from the germline J gene. This chain connects TRBV19 to TRBJ2-3, with 11 bases fitting TRBD2. Germline lookup yields CDR1 LNHDA and CDR2 SQIVND (reference sequence). The CDR3 has 15 amino acids. V lost 3 bases to trimming and J lost 5 bases; unmatched junction nucleotides: 4. This CDR3 is CASSIALAGGDTQYF. The sequenced part of the CDR3 DNA is TGTGCCAGTAGTATCGCCCTAGCGGGAGGAGATACG.

Points on this clone: From the germline J gene comes the end of the CDR3, since the read stops 3 residues before it. The genes are TRBV5-1 and TRBJ1-4; a possible D gene is TRBD1 (5 bases). V was clipped by 0 bases and J by 4 bases, with 16 bases between them. Germline V gene lookup returns CDR1 SGHRS and CDR2 YFSETQ. CDR3 length: 17 residues. The CDR3 reads CASSLEGADTYNEKLFF. CDR3 bases read: TGCGCCAGCAGCTTGGAAGGGGCCGATACCTATAATGAAAAA.

To note about this clone: Read coverage stops 3 residues before the CDR3 terminus; the germline J gene supplies the remainder. The genes are TRBV2 and TRBJ1-5; possible D gene TRBD1, 5 bases. The CDR3 totals 15 residues. V was shortened by 3 bases and J by 2 bases, with 11 bases between the two germline ends. CDR1 is SNHLY and CDR2 is FYNNEI in the germline V gene. The CDR3 sequence is CASSEDTKCNQPQHF. The sequenced part of the CDR3 DNA is TGTGCCAGCAGTGAGGACACAAAGTGCAATCAGCCC.

In the case of this clone: The read finishes 3 residues shy of the CDR3 end, and the germline J gene is used to complete it. This chain connects TRBV29-1 to TRBJ1-4; D not certain. This CDR3 contains 13 residues. V was shortened by 4 bases and J by 4 bases, with 10 bases between the two germline ends. CDR1 SQVTM and CDR2 ANQGSEA come from the germline V gene. The sequenced part of the CDR3 DNA is TGCAGCGTTGCTGCGCGGCTTAATGAAAAA. It translates to CSVAARLNEK. The CDR3 in full is CSVAARLNEKLFF.

Notes on this clone: The CDR3 end lies 3 residues beyond the end of the read and is filled in from the germline J gene. The chain uses TRBV7-9 and TRBJ1-1; no reliable D call. Germline lookup yields CDR1 SEHNR and CDR2 FQNEAQ (reference sequence). The length of the CDR3 is 13 residues. CDR3 amino acids: CASKGQQTSEAFF. Incomplete CDR3 DNA: TGTGCCAGCAAAGGGCAGCAGACGTCCGAA.

In regard to this clone: The CDR3 end lies 3 residues beyond the end of the read and is filled in from the germline J gene. The V gene is TRBV5-1, the J gene TRBJ1-2; a weak D match, TRBD1 (5 bases). CDR3 length: 15 residues. The germline CDR1 and CDR2 sequences are SGHRS and YFSETQ. CDR3 in amino acids: CASSLARAGMRGYTF. Partial CDR3 DNA: TGCGCCAGCAGCTTGGCCAGGGCAGGGATGAGGGGC.

CDR3 loop: CSAWTSSYNEQFF. The covered CDR3 bases are TGCAGTGCTTGGACATCCTCCTACAATGAG. The gene calls are TRBV20-1 and TRBJ2-1, with a possible D match to TRBD1 (5 bases). Read coverage stops 3 residues before the CDR3 terminus; the germline J gene supplies the remainder. This CDR3 has 13 residues. The germline V gene encodes CDR1 DFQATT and CDR2 SNEGSKA (reference sequence). V lost 5 bases and J 0 bases, leaving 8 bases between the germline ends.

Remarks on this clone: Read coverage stops 3 residues before the CDR3 terminus; the germline J gene supplies the remainder. The chain links TRBV5-1 to TRBJ2-2; 13 bases are shared with TRBD2. J gave up 10 bases and V 2 bases, and 8 bases lay outside the gene matches. The CDR3 length is 16 residues. Per the germline V gene, CDR1 is SGHRS and CDR2 is YFSETQ. The CDR3 protein is CASSFITSGGAVELFF. CDR3 bases read: TGCGCCAGCAGCTTTATCACTAGCGGGGGGGCCGTGGAG. Looking up the rest from reference TRBV5-1 and TRBJ2-2 gives the full variable domain: KAGVTQTPRYLIKTRGQQVTLSCSPISGHRSVSWYQQTPGQGLQFLFEYFSETQRNKGNFPGRFSGRQFSNSRSEMNVSTLELGDSALYLCASSFITSGGAVELFFGEGSRLTVL.

Note on this clone: The read halts 3 residues ahead of the CDR3 end, with the missing end drawn from the germline J gene. The rearrangement links TRBV4-1 to TRBJ2-7; D might be TRBD1 (6 bases). The length of the CDR3 is 15 residues. V lost 1 base to trimming and J lost 6 bases, with 16 bases between them. CDR1 and CDR2 (germline): MGHRA, YSYEKL. The CDR3 bases that were read are TGCGCCAGCAGCCAAGTGCACTCCGAGGGGGTCGAG. As protein: CASSQVHSEGVE. The entire CDR3 protein is CASSQVHSEGVEQYF.

With respect to this clone: Coverage ceases 3 residues before the CDR3 finishes, and the germline J gene fills in the end. This chain uses TRBV19 with TRBJ1-4; possible D gene TRBD1, 5 bases. Germline-derived CDR1 and CDR2 are LNHDA and SQIVND (reference sequence). V lost 1 base and J lost 8, with 14 bases in between. The CDR3 consists of 15 residues. The sequenced part of the CDR3 DNA is TGTGCCAGTAGTATAGGGGTGCACAGGCCGGAAAAA. Its protein product is CASSIGVHRPEK. The whole CDR3 sequence is CASSIGVHRPEKLFF.

A remark on this clone: The read halts 3 residues ahead of the CDR3 end, with the missing end drawn from the germline J gene. The V call is TRBV18, the J call TRBJ2-3, with TRBD2 matching 7 bases. Germline assignment: CDR1 KGHSH and CDR2 LQKENI. CDR3 size: 12 residues. CDR3 loop: CASSRTRETQYF. CDR3 bases read: TGTGCCAGCTCAAGGACTAGGGAGACG.

With respect to this clone: The read stops 3 residues short of the end of the CDR3; the missing end is completed from the germline J gene. J is TRBJ2-3 and V is TRBV20-1; 15 positions match TRBD2. CDR3 length: 16 residues. Germline loops: CDR1 DFQATT, CDR2 SNEGSKA (reference sequence). Losses at the gene ends were 6 bases for V and 6 bases for J; bases not matched to a gene: 10. The sequenced CDR3 bases are TGCAGTGCGGACTCGGGACTAGCGGGAGGAGATGATACG. This translates into CSADSGLAGGDDT. The full CDR3 is CSADSGLAGGDDTQYF.

Worth noting for this clone: One end of the junction varies from germline; a read error may be responsible. The read halts 3 residues ahead of the CDR3 end, with the missing end drawn from the germline J gene. The same CDR3 is also encoded by other DNA sequences in this sample. The genes are TRBV18 and TRBJ1-1; perhaps TRBD1 as D (6 bases). CDR1 is KGHSH and CDR2 is LQKENI in the germline V gene. The CDR3 sequence is 13 residues long. CDR3 region: CASGGQSNTEAFF. The covered CDR3 bases are TGTGCCAGCGGGGGACAATCGAACACGGAA.

With regard to this clone: A junction end diverges from the germline sequence, so it may reflect a read error. The read gets to within 3 residues of the CDR3 end, and the germline J gene fills in the rest. The V and J genes are TRBV2 and TRBJ1-5; tentatively, D is TRBD1 (5 bases). The CDR3 spans 15 residues. CDR1 and CDR2 (germline): SNHLY, FYNNEI. The DNA read from the CDR3 is TGTGCTAGCAACCCGGGGGGGATTGGAAATCAGCCC. Encoded protein: CASNPGGIGNQP. The whole CDR3 protein is CASNPGGIGNQPQHF. Full variable domain (missing parts from reference TRBV2 and TRBJ1-5): EPEVTQTPSHQVTQMGQEVILRCVPISNHLYFYWYRQILGQKVEFLVSFYNNEISEKSEIFDDQFSVERPDGSNFTLKIRSTKLEDSAMYFCASNPGGIGNQPQHFGDGTRLSIL.

Comments on this clone: The sequence runs out 3 residues before the end of the CDR3; the remainder is reconstructed from the germline J gene. The V gene is TRBV11-3, the J gene TRBJ1-1; D gene uncertain. CDR3 length: 15 amino acids. Germline CDR1 is SGHNT and CDR2 is YENEEA. V was clipped by 5 bases and J by 5 bases, with 18 bases between them. The CDR3: CASSPSRVRGTEAFF. The CDR3 bases that were read are TGTGCCAGCAGCCCCAGTCGGGTACGTGGGACTGAA.

A note on this clone: The read terminates 3 residues before the CDR3 end, so the remaining end is supplied by the germline J gene. This chain connects TRBV7-2 to TRBJ2-2; D is possibly TRBD2 (6 bases). Trimming stripped 5 bases from V and 3 bases from J, with 10 bases between. Germline V gene sequence: CDR1 SGHTA, CDR2 FQGNSA. The CDR3 contains 14 residues. The chain's CDR3 is CASSRRRDTGELFF. CDR3 DNA (partial): TGTGCCAGCAGCCGGAGGAGGGACACCGGGGAG.

About this clone itself: The CDR3 end is not reached by the read, which stops 3 residues before it; the germline J gene fills it in. J is TRBJ2-3 and V is TRBV20-1, with TRBD1 matching 8 bases. Germline assignment: CDR1 DFQATT and CDR2 SNEGSKA (reference sequence). The CDR3 is 15 amino acids. Trimming at V came to 2 bases and at J to 0 bases, leaving 4 bases not matched to a gene. Here the CDR3 reads CSARPRDRSTDTQYF. The sequenced part of the CDR3 DNA is TGCAGTGCTAGACCTAGGGACAGGAGCACAGATACG.

As to this clone: The read ends 3 residues early relative to the CDR3; the germline J gene fills the gap. The chain carries TRBV6-1 and TRBJ2-5, with TRBD1 identical over 8 bases. V shed 2 bases, J shed 2 bases, and the junction held 4 bases outside the gene matches. Germline CDR1 and CDR2: MNHNS and SASEGT. The CDR3 is made up of 15 amino acids. The DNA read from the CDR3 is TGTGCCAGCAGTGAATGGACAGGGTCTCAAGAGACC. Translating it yields CASSEWTGSQET. In full, the CDR3 is CASSEWTGSQETQYF.

A word on this clone: The read halts 3 residues ahead of the CDR3 end, with the missing end drawn from the germline J gene. The chain is built from TRBV6-2 or TRBV6-3 and TRBJ1-2; 10 bases match TRBD1. The CDR3 extends over 14 amino acids. Germline V gene sequence: CDR1 MNHEY, CDR2 SVGEGT. CDR3 residues: CASSSGTGVFDYTF. The part of the CDR3 DNA that was read is TGTGCCAGCAGTTCCGGGACAGGGGTGTTCGAC.

In regard to this clone: Read coverage stops 3 residues before the CDR3 terminus; the germline J gene supplies the remainder. V and J are TRBV18 and TRBJ2-4, with TRBD1 matching 7 bases. The CDR3 runs 12 residues. CDR1 and CDR2 (germline): KGHSH, LQKENI. CDR3 bases read: TGTGCCAGCTCACAAGACAGGGAAGGT. Translated, it gives CASSQDREG. The whole CDR3 protein reads CASSQDREGQYF. The full variable domain, its missing parts supplied by reference TRBV18 and TRBJ2-4, is NAGVMQNPRHLVRRRGQEARLRCSPMKGHSHVYWYRQLPEEGLKFMVYLQKENIIDESGMPKERFSAEFPKEGPSILRIQQVVRGDSAAYFCASSQDREGQYFGAGTRLSVL.

Comment on this clone: The read halts 3 residues ahead of the CDR3 end, with the missing end drawn from the germline J gene. The chain joins TRBV7-9 to TRBJ1-2, with D perhaps matching TRBD1 (6 bases). There are 14 residues in the CDR3. Germline V gene data show CDR1 as SEHNR and CDR2 as FQNEAQ (reference sequence). Trimming took off 5 bases at V and 5 bases at J, with 15 bases between the two ends. The sequenced part of the CDR3 DNA is TGTGCCAGCAGCATACTGAGGGGGGGTTATGGC. It is translated as CASSILRGGYG. The entire CDR3 is CASSILRGGYGYTF.

Turning to this clone: The CDR3 extends 3 residues past the end of the read, so its final part is completed from the germline J gene. The chain uses TRBV5-1 and TRBJ1-4; the D is unclear. The CDR3 is 14 residues long. CDR1 is SGHRS and CDR2 is YFSETQ in the germline V gene. This CDR3 reads CASSPGVGWAPLFF. Incomplete CDR3 DNA: TGCGCCAGCAGCCCCGGCGTAGGGTGGGCACCA.

Turning to this clone: The CDR3 end falls 3 residues outside the read, so it is completed with the germline J gene. V usage is TRBV19 and J usage is TRBJ2-4, with D perhaps matching TRBD1 (6 bases). Germline lookup yields CDR1 LNHDA and CDR2 SQIVND (reference sequence). This CDR3 has 15 residues. This CDR3 reads CASSNNRELNYGQYF. CDR3 bases read: TGTGCCAGTAGTAATAACAGGGAACTTAACTATGGT.

Comment on this clone: A junction boundary mismatches the germline segment, possibly from a read error. The read gets to within 3 residues of the CDR3 end, and the germline J gene fills in the rest. The V and J genes are TRBV12-3 or TRBV12-4 and TRBJ2-3; D possibly corresponds to TRBD2 (6 bases). The CDR3 runs 12 residues. The CDR3 bases that were read are TGTGCTAGCAGGAGGGTTTCTGATACG. Amino acids: CASRRVSDT. The CDR3 as a whole reads CASRRVSDTQYF.

As for this clone: The sequenced fragment ends 3 residues before the CDR3 boundary, so the rest is inferred from the germline J gene. The chain carries TRBV7-6 and TRBJ2-3, with 16 positions matching TRBD2. Per germline, CDR1 SGHVS and CDR2 FNYEAQ. CDR3 length equals 17 residues. CDR3 residues: CASRKTGTSGRGETQYF. The DNA read from the CDR3 is TGTGCCAGCAGAAAAACCGGGACTAGCGGGAGGGGTGAGACG.

As concerns this clone: Sequencing ends 3 residues short of the CDR3 end; the germline J gene provides the rest. The J gene is TRBJ2-2, the V gene TRBV6-2 or TRBV6-3; a possible D gene is TRBD1 (6 bases). The CDR3 runs to 17 residues. Germline V gene data show CDR1 as MNHEY and CDR2 as SVGEGT. Trimming took off 7 bases at V and 0 bases at J, with 18 bases between the two ends. The sequenced CDR3 bases are TGTGCCAGCATCTCACCCGGAGAGGGGGCGAACACCGGGGAG. Its translation is CASISPGEGANTGE. The CDR3, in full, reads CASISPGEGANTGELFF.